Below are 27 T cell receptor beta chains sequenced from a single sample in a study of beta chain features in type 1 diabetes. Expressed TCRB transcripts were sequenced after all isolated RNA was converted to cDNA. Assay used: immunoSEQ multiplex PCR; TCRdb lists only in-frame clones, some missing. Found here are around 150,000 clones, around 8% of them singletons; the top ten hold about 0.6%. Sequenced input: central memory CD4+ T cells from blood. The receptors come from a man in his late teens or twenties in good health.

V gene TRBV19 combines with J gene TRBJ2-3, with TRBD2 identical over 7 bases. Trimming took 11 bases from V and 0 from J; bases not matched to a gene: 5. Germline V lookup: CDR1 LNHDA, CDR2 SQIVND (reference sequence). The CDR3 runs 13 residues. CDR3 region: CASRGVSTDTQYF. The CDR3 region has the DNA TGTGCCTCCCGGGGGGTAAGCACAGATACGCAGTATTTT.

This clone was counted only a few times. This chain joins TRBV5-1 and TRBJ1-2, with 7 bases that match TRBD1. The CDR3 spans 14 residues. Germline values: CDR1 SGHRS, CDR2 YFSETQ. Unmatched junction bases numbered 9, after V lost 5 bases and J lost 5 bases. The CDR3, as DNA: TGCGCCAGCAGAGGGACAGCTACAGGGTATGGCTACACCTTC. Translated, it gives CASRGTATGYGYTF.

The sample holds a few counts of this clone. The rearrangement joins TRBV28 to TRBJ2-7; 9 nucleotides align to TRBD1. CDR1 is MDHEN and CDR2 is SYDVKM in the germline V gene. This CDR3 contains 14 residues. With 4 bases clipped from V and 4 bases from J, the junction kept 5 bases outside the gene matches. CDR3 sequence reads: CASSSTGGEYEQYF. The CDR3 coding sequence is TGTGCCAGCAGTTCAACAGGGGGCGAATACGAGCAGTACTTC.

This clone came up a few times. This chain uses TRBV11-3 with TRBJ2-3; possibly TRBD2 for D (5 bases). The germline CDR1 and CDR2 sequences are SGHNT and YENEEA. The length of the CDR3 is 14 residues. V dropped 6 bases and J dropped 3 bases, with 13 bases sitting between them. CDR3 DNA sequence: TGTGCCAGCAGTCTCGGGGAAGGAACAGATACGCAGTATTTT. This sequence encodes CASSLGEGTDTQYF.

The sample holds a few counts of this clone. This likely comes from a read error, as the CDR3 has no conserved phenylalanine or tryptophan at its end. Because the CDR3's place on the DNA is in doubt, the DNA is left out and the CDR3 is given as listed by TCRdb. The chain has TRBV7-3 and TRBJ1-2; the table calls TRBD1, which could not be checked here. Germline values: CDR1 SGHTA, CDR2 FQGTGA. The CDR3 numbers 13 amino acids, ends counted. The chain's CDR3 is CASSLTPRDRPLL.

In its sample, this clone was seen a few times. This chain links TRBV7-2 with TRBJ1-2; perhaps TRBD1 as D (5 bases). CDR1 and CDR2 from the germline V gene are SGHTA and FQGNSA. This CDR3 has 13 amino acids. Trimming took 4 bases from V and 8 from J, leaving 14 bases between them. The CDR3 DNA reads TGTGCCAGCAGCTCAGGGTTAGGGCCAGGCTACACCTTC. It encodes CASSSGLGPGYTF.

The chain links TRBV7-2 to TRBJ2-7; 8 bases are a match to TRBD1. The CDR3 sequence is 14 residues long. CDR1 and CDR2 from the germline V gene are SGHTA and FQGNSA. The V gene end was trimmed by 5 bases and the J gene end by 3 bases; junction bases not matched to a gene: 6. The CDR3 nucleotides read TGTGCCAGCAGCGTCGACAGGGGACACTACGAGCAGTACTTC. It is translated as CASSVDRGHYEQYF.

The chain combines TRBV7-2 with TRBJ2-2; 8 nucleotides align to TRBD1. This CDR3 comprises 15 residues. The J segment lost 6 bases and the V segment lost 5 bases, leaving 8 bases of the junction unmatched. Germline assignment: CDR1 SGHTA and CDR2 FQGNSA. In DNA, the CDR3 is TGTGCCAGCAGCGCAGGGGGCTATTGGGCCGGGGAGCTGTTTTTT. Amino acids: CASSAGGYWAGELFF. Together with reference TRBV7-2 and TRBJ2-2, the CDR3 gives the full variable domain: GAGVSQSPSNKVTEKGKDVELRCDPISGHTALYWYRQSLGQGLEFLIYFQGNSAPDKSGLPSDRFSAERTGGSVSTLTIQRTQQEDSAVYLCASSAGGYWAGELFFGEGSRLTVL.

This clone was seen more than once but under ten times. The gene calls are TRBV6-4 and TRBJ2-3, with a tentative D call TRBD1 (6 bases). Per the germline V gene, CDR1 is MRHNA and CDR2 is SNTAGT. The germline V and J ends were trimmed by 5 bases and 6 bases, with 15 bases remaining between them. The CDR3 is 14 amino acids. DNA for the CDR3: TGTGCCAGCAGTCAGGGGACGACGGGGGATACGCAGTATTTT. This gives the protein CASSQGTTGDTQYF.

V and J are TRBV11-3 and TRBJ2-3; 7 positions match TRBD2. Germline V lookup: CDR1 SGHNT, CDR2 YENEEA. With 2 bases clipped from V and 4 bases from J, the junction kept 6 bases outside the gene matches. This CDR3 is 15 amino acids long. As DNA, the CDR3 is TGTGCCAGCAGCTTACACGGCGGGAGAGCAGATACGCAGTATTTT. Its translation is CASSLHGGRADTQYF. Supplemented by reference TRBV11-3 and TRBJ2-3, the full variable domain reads EAGVVQSPRYKIIEKKQPVAFWCNPISGHNTLYWYLQNLGQGPELLIRYENEEAVDDSQLPKDRFSAERLKGVDSTLKIQPAELGDSAVYLCASSLHGGRADTQYFGPGTRLTVL.

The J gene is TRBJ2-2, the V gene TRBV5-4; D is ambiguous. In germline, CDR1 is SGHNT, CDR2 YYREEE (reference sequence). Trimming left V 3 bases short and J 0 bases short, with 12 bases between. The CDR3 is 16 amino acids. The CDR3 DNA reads TGTGCCAGCAGCTCCGACAAAGTCGCGAACACCGGGGAGCTGTTTTTT. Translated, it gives CASSSDKVANTGELFF.

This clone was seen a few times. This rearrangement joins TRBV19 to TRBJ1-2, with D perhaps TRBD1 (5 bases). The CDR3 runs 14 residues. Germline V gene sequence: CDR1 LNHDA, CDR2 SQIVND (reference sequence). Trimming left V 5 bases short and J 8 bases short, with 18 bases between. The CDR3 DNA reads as TGTGCCAGTAGTGCCCTCCGGGGGGTGCGAGGCTACACCTTC. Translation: CASSALRGVRGYTF.

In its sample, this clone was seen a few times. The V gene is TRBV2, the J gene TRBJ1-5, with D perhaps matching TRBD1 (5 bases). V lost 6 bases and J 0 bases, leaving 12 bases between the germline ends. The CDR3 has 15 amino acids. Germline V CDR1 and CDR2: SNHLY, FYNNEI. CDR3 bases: TGTGCCAGCAGGATCGACAGTTATAGCAATCAGCCCCAGCATTTT. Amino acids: CASRIDSYSNQPQHF.

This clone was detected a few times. CDR3 region: CASSFLHNEQFF. CDR3 sequence (DNA): TGTGCCAGCAGTTTTCTACACAATGAGCAGTTCTTC. The chain joins TRBV6-6 to TRBJ2-1; no firm D call. Germline loops: CDR1 MNHNY, CDR2 SVGAGI (reference sequence). V lost 4 bases to trimming and J lost 5 bases, with 6 bases between them. The CDR3 contains 12 residues.

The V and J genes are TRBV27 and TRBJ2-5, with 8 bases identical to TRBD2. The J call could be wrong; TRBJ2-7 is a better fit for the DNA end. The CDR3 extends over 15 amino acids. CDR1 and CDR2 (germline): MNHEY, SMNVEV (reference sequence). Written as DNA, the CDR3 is TGTGCCAGCAACTCAGCGGGGGCGACCTCCTACGAGCAGTACTTC. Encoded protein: CASNSAGATSYEQYF.

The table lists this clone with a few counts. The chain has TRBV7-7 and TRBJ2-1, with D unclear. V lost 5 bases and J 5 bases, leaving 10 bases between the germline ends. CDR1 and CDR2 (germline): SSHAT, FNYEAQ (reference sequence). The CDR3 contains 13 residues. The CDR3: CASSPGSNNEQFF. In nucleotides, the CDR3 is TGTGCCAGCAGCCCCGGGTCCAACAATGAGCAGTTCTTC.

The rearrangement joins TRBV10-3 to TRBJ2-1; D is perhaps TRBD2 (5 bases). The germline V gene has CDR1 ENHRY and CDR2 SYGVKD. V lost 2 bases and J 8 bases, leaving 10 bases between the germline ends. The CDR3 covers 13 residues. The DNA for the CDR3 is TGTGCCATCAGTGAGGGACTTGAGGATGAGCAGTTCTTC. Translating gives CAISEGLEDEQFF.

The CDR3 protein is CAISGGGRDTGELFF. DNA for the CDR3: TGTGCCATCAGTGGCGGCGGGAGGGACACCGGGGAGCTGTTTTTT. The chain carries TRBV10-3 and TRBJ2-2; 9 nucleotides match TRBD2. The CDR3 has 15 residues. V dropped 4 bases and J dropped 3; count of bases not matched to a gene: 3. Germline CDR1 is ENHRY and CDR2 is SYGVKD.

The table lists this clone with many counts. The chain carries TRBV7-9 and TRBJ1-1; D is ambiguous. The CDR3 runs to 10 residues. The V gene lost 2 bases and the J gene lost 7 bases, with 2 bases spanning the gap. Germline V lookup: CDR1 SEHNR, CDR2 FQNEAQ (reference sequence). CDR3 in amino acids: CASSLLEAFF. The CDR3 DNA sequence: TGTGCCAGCAGCTTACTTGAAGCTTTCTTT.

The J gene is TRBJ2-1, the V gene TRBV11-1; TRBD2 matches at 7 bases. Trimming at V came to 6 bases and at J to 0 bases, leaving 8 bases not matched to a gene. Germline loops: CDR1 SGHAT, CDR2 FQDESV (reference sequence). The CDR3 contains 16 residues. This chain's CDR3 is CASSSALAASYNEQFF. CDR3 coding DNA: TGTGCCAGCAGTTCCGCCCTAGCGGCCTCCTACAATGAGCAGTTCTTC.

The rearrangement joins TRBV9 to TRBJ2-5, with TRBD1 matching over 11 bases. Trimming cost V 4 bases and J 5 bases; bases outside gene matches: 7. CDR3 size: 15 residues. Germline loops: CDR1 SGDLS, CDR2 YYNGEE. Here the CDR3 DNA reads TGTGCCAGCAGCCCGAGGACAGGGGGCCGGGAGACCCAGTACTTC. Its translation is CASSPRTGGRETQYF. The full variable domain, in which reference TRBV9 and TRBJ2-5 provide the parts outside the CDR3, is DSGVTQTPKHLITATGQRVTLRCSPRSGDLSVYWYQQSLDQGLQFLIQYYNGEERAKGNILERFSAQQFPDLHSELNLSSLELGDSALYFCASSPRTGGRETQYFGPGTRLLVL.

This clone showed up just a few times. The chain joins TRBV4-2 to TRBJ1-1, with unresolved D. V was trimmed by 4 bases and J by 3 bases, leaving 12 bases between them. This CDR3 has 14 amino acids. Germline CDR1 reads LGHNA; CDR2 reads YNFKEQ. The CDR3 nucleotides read TGTGCCAGCAGCCCCAAGAGGTCGGACACTGAAGCTTTCTTT. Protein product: CASSPKRSDTEAFF.

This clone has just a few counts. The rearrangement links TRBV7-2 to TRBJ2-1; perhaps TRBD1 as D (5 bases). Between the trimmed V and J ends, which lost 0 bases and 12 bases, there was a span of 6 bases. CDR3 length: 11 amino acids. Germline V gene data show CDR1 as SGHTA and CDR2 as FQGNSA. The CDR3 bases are TGTGCCAGCAGCTTAGCAAGGGGGCAGTTCTTC. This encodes CASSLARGQFF. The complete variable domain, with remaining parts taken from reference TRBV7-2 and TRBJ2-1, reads GAGVSQSPSNKVTEKGKDVELRCDPISGHTALYWYRQSLGQGLEFLIYFQGNSAPDKSGLPSDRFSAERTGGSVSTLTIQRTQQEDSAVYLCASSLARGQFFGPGTRLTVL.

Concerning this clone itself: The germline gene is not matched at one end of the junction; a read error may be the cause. CDR3 in DNA: TGTGCCAGCAGCTTGAGGGGGGGGACGAACCCTGAAGCTTTCTTT. Translation gives CASSLRGGTNPEAFF. The V call is TRBV5-6, the J call TRBJ1-1; D might be TRBD1 (6 bases). The germline gives CDR1 SGHDT, CDR2 YYEEEE. CDR3 length: 15 amino acids.

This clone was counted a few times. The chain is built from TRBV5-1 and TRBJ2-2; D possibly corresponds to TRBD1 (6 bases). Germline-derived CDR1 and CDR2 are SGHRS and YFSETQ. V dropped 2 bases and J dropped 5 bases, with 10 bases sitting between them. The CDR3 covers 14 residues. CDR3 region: CASSLHRETGELFF. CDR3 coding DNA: TGCGCCAGCAGCTTACACAGGGAGACCGGGGAGCTGTTTTTT.

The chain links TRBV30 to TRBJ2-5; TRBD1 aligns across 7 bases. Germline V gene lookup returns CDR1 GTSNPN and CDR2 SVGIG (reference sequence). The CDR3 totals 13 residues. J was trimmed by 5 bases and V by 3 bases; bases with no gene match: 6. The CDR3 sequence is CAWRIRGLETQYF. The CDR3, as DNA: TGTGCCTGGAGGATCAGGGGGTTGGAGACCCAGTACTTC.

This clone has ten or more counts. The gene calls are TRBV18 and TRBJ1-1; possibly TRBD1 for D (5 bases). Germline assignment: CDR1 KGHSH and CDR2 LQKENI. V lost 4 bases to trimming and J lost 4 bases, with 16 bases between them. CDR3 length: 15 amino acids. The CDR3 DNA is TGTGCCAGCTCACGATCACGGGGGGAAGGCACTGAAGCTTTCTTT. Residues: CASSRSRGEGTEAFF.